This is a list of T cell receptor beta chains from one sample in a study of CD8 T cells in ankylosing spondylitis. MiXCR, run by TCRdb on the 5' RACE reads, gives a single entry per CDR3 protein. The sample has under 450,000 distinct CDR3 sequences, roughly 22% seen once; the top ten hold 10% to 15%. The sequenced sample consisted of blood, either unsorted or a sorted T cell fraction (not recorded which). Receptors were obtained from a male donor with ankylosing spondylitis or in good health (not recorded which). CDR3s include the opening cysteine and the closing phenylalanine or tryptophan. D genes are given only for firm matches. The listing skips clone size in some rows; elsewhere it reads once, few, many or a size class.

CDR3aa	CDR3nt	d_gene	abundance	v_gene	j_gene
CASSERGDSTDTQYF	TGTGCCAGCAGTGAGCGGGGGGACAGCACAGATACGCAGTATTTT	TRBD2	-	TRBV2	TRBJ2-3
CAWSVGGHNEQFF	TGTGCCTGGAGTGTAGGGGGCCACAATGAGCAGTTCTTC	TRBD1	few	TRBV30	TRBJ2-1
CASSYLHEQYF	TGTGCCAGCAGTTACCTCCACGAGCAGTACTTC	-	few	TRBV6-5	TRBJ2-7
CASSPPLTTMSTSEQFF	TGTGCCAGCAGCCCCCCCCTAACTACGATGTCTACCAGTGAGCAGTTCTTC	-	few	TRBV11-2	TRBJ2-1
CASSFPGQGNEQYF	TGTGCCAGCAGCTTTCCGGGACAGGGTAACGAGCAGTACTTC	TRBD1	few	TRBV5-6	TRBJ2-7
CAISGKRGGKDTQYF	TGTGCCATCAGTGGGAAGCGGGGGGGCAAGGATACGCAGTATTTT	TRBD2	-	TRBV10-3	TRBJ2-3
CASSLEADGTGRYEQYF	TGTGCCAGCAGCTTGGAGGCGGACGGGACAGGCCGCTACGAGCAGTACTTC	TRBD1	-	TRBV5-4	TRBJ2-7
CASSLAEFPGSYEQYF	TGTGCCAGCAGTTTAGCAGAATTTCCAGGTTCCTACGAGCAGTACTTC	-	few	TRBV12-3/TRBV12-4	TRBJ2-7
CASRRDRDTQYF	TGTGCCAGCAGAAGGGACCGGGATACGCAGTATTTT	-	-	TRBV7-9	TRBJ2-3
CASSVETGRGRGTDTQYF	TGTGCCAGCAGCGTAGAAACGGGACGGGGGCGCGGCACAGATACGCAGTATTTT	-	-	TRBV9	TRBJ2-3
CASSLVGVGGYTF	TGTGCCAGCAGCCTTGTAGGGGTGGGTGGCTACACCTTC	-	few	TRBV28	TRBJ1-2
CASSGGTGIHEQYF	TGTGCCAGCAGCGGCGGGACAGGGATCCACGAGCAGTACTTC	TRBD1	few	TRBV9	TRBJ2-7
CASSQGPAGGKETQYF	TGTGCCAGCAGCCAAGGACCAGCGGGGGGGAAAGAGACCCAGTACTTC	TRBD2	-	TRBV7-9	TRBJ2-5
CATSPSGANYGYTF	TGTGCCACCAGTCCCTCCGGGGCGAACTATGGCTACACCTTC	-	-	TRBV24-1	TRBJ1-2
CASSEIPGGDTQYF	TGTGCCAGCAGTGAAATCCCGGGAGGGGATACGCAGTATTTT	TRBD2	few	TRBV6-1	TRBJ2-3
CSGGSLNSYNEQFF	TGCAGCGGCGGGTCTCTTAACTCCTACAATGAGCAGTTCTTC	-	many	TRBV29-1	TRBJ2-1
CASIADHTDTQYF	TGTGCCAGCATTGCGGACCACACAGATACGCAGTATTTT	-	few	TRBV7-9	TRBJ2-3
CSATHSSSYEQYF	TGCAGTGCTACGCACAGTAGCTCCTACGAGCAGTACTTC	-	few	TRBV20-1	TRBJ2-7
CASSHETGGLTDTQYF	TGTGCCAGCTCACACGAGACAGGGGGGCTCACAGATACGCAGTATTTT	TRBD1	-	TRBV18	TRBJ2-3
CAISESKTVSSYEQYF	TGTGCCATCAGTGAGTCAAAGACAGTTAGCTCCTACGAGCAGTACTTC	-	few	TRBV10-3	TRBJ2-7
CASSLDRDGEQYF	TGTGCCAGCAGCTTGGACAGGGACGGCGAGCAGTACTTC	TRBD1	few	TRBV7-9	TRBJ2-7
CSARDLGLAGGTGELFF	TGCAGTGCTAGAGATCTCGGACTAGCGGGTGGGACCGGGGAGCTGTTTTTT	TRBD2	-	TRBV20-1	TRBJ2-2
CASSSPLRTDPGNYGYTF	TGTGCCAGCAGCTCCCCCCTCCGGACAGACCCAGGGAACTATGGCTACACCTTC	-	-	TRBV11-1	TRBJ1-2
CASSLEVRTGENQPQHF	TGTGCCAGCAGTTTAGAAGTTAGGACAGGAGAAAATCAGCCCCAGCATTTT	TRBD1	few	TRBV28	TRBJ1-5
CASSLAGPAGGSDTQYF	TGTGCCAGCAGCTTAGCGGGCCCAGCGGGGGGGTCCGATACGCAGTATTTT	TRBD2	few	TRBV7-6	TRBJ2-3
CASSYSPTDTQYF	TGTGCCAGCAGCTACAGCCCCACAGATACGCAGTATTTT	-	-	TRBV9	TRBJ2-3
CATSGLSGELFF	TGTGCCACCTCGGGGCTGTCAGGGGAGCTGTTTTTT	-	few	TRBV27	TRBJ2-2
CASSYSTVGEANNEQFF	TGTGCCAGCAGTTACTCGACGGTCGGAGAAGCCAACAATGAGCAGTTCTTC	-	few	TRBV6-5	TRBJ2-1
CSVELDSYGYTF	TGCAGCGTTGAGCTGGACAGCTATGGCTACACCTTC	-	many	TRBV29-1	TRBJ1-2
CASNNKTSTDTQYF	TGTGCCAGCAACAATAAAACGAGCACAGATACGCAGTATTTT	-	-	TRBV6-1	TRBJ2-3
CASSEVWGYEQYF	TGTGCCAGCAGTGAAGTGTGGGGCTACGAGCAGTACTTC	-	-	TRBV2	TRBJ2-7
CAFSLSAVKRGFGKNIQYF	TGTGCCTTCAGTTTATCAGCGGTGAAGAGGGGGTTCGGCAAAAACATTCAGTACTTC	-	-	TRBV12-3/TRBV12-4	TRBJ2-4
CASSPSGRQFF	TGTGCCAGCAGCCCATCGGGCCGGCAGTTCTTC	-	-	TRBV7-9	TRBJ2-1
CASSSGFGSSYEQYF	TGTGCCAGCAGTTCGGGGTTTGGGAGTTCCTACGAGCAGTACTTC	-	few	TRBV6-5	TRBJ2-7
CASSLGGPGDYEQYF	TGCGCCAGCAGCCTCGGAGGCCCCGGGGACTACGAGCAGTACTTC	-	few	TRBV5-1	TRBJ2-7
CASSSVVVGQPQHF	TGTGCCAGCAGTTCCGTGGTGGTTGGTCAGCCCCAGCATTTT	-	-	TRBV12-3/TRBV12-4	TRBJ1-5
CSAGGGGQETQYF	TGCAGCGCCGGGGGGGGGGGTCAAGAGACCCAGTACTTC	TRBD2	few	TRBV29-1	TRBJ2-5
CASSYEAGAYEQYF	TGTGCCAGCAGTTACGAAGCGGGGGCCTACGAGCAGTACTTC	TRBD2	-	TRBV6-5	TRBJ2-7
CSARGGPGSNNEQFF	TGCAGTGCTAGGGGGGGCCCGGGGTCCAACAATGAGCAGTTCTTC	-	-	TRBV20-1	TRBJ2-1
CASSRHGREPQHF	TGTGCCAGCAGCCGCCATGGAAGGGAACCCCAGCATTTT	-	few	TRBV6-2/TRBV6-3	TRBJ1-5
CSADTGVVFHEQYF	TGCAGTGCTGATACAGGGGTAGTGTTCCACGAGCAGTACTTC	TRBD1	-	TRBV20-1	TRBJ2-7
CSVEVMQNIQYF	TGCAGCGTTGAAGTGATGCAGAACATTCAGTACTTC	-	few	TRBV29-1	TRBJ2-4
CASSELAKNIQYF	TGTGCCAGCTCCGAGCTAGCCAAAAACATTCAGTACTTC	-	-	TRBV12-3/TRBV12-4	TRBJ2-4
CSVFGNYEQYF	TGCAGCGTATTCGGGAATTACGAGCAGTACTTC	-	few	TRBV29-1	TRBJ2-7
CASSPKAAKNYNEQFF	TGTGCCAGCAGCCCTAAGGCGGCAAAAAACTACAATGAGCAGTTCTTC	-	once	TRBV5-6	TRBJ2-1
CASSYAVDTQYF	TGTGCCAGCAGTTACGCTGTAGATACGCAGTATTTT	-	-	TRBV6-2/TRBV6-3	TRBJ2-3
CASSPRGTYNEQFF	TGTGCCAGCAGCCCGCGGGGTACCTACAATGAGCAGTTCTTC	-	once	TRBV14	TRBJ2-1
CSARLIGSYNEQFF	TGCAGTGCTAGGCTTATCGGCTCCTACAATGAGCAGTTCTTC	-	-	TRBV20-1	TRBJ2-1
CASRRQPSYEQYF	TGTGCCAGCAGACGACAGCCGAGCTACGAGCAGTACTTC	-	-	TRBV2	TRBJ2-7
CASSWGGLAGPGGTDTQYF	TGTGCCAGCAGTTGGGGCGGACTAGCGGGGCCCGGGGGCACAGATACGCAGTATTTT	TRBD2	-	TRBV12-3/TRBV12-4	TRBJ2-3
CASSEGARETQYF	TGTGCCAGCAGCGAAGGAGCGCGAGAGACCCAGTACTTC	-	few	TRBV9	TRBJ2-5
CASRGAEGTQYF	TGTGCCAGCAGGGGAGCCGAGGGTACGCAGTATTTT	-	-	TRBV12-3/TRBV12-4	TRBJ2-3